Each of the 15 T cell receptor beta chains below was sequenced from the same sample in a study of blood T cell repertoires in COVID-19. TCRdb's copy holds only in-frame clones and misses some; the assay was immunoSEQ multiplex PCR. There are roughly 250,000 clones in the sample; roughly 84% occur only once, and about 4% lies in the top ten. Specimen: peripheral blood. The source of these receptors is a woman in her thirties or forties with active or convalescent COVID-19.

The chain joins TRBV12-3 or TRBV12-4 to TRBJ1-2; D gene unclear. The length of the CDR3 is 13 residues. Trimming stripped 3 bases from V and 8 bases from J, with 13 bases between. CDR3 amino acids: CASSFSPGRGYTF. The CDR3 DNA reads as TGTGCCAGCAGTTTCAGTCCGGGTAGAGGCTACACCTTC.

The rearrangement links TRBV6-5 to TRBJ1-1; D uncertain. The CDR3 runs to 15 residues. CDR1 is MNHEY and CDR2 is SVGAGI in the germline V gene. The V end was cut by 7 bases, the J end by 0 bases, with 15 bases between. The DNA of the CDR3 is TGTGCCAGCACCGGTCGGTCCGGGGTGAACACTGAAGCTTTCTTT. As protein: CASTGRSGVNTEAFF.

This clone was observed a handful of times. The J gene is TRBJ1-3, the V gene TRBV28; D call uncertain. CDR1 MDHEN and CDR2 SYDVKM come from the germline V gene. Between the trimmed V and J ends, which lost 3 bases and 9 bases, there was a span of 12 bases. The CDR3 runs to 13 residues. DNA for the CDR3: TGTGCCAGCAGTTTCCCGCCTCGGGGCACCATATATTTT. Protein product: CASSFPPRGTIYF.

V and J are TRBV11-3 and TRBJ2-3; perhaps TRBD2 as D (6 bases). The CDR3 consists of 14 residues. The V gene's germline CDR1 is SGHNT and CDR2 YENEEA. V was clipped by 4 bases and J by 2 bases, with 10 bases between them. DNA of the CDR3: TGTGCCAGCAGCTCGGGACTTCCCACAGATACGCAGTATTTT. Its protein is CASSSGLPTDTQYF.

In DNA form, the CDR3 reads TGTGCCAGCAGTGAGTCGGGGGGTTCACCCCTCCACTTT. This encodes CASSESGGSPLHF. The V call is TRBV2, the J call TRBJ1-6, with D perhaps TRBD1 (5 bases). The CDR3 consists of 13 residues. Germline V gene lookup returns CDR1 SNHLY and CDR2 FYNNEI. V lost 3 bases, J lost 9 bases, and 9 bases lay in between.

This sequence joins TRBV3-1 (or the pseudogene TRBV3-2) and TRBJ1-5, with 8 bases that match TRBD1. The CDR3 loop spans 13 amino acids. In germline, CDR1 is LGHDT, CDR2 YNNKEL (reference sequence). Trimming took 7 bases from V and 4 from J; bases not matched to a gene: 3. The CDR3 loop reads CASIGQGNQPQHF. The DNA of the CDR3 is TGTGCCAGCATTGGACAGGGAAATCAGCCCCAGCATTTT.

This clone was counted once. This rearrangement joins TRBV28 to TRBJ2-7; 10 bases fit TRBD1. The germline CDR1 and CDR2 sequences are MDHEN and SYDVKM. This CDR3 has 17 residues. V lost 3 bases to trimming and J lost 6 bases; unmatched junction nucleotides: 14. The CDR3 sequence: CASSFPPTGTGVSEQYF. For the CDR3, the DNA is TGTGCCAGCAGTTTCCCCCCCACCGGGACAGGGGTCTCCGAGCAGTACTTC.

The V and J genes are TRBV12-3 or TRBV12-4 and TRBJ2-5, with a possible D match to TRBD1 (6 bases). V shed 3 bases and J shed 7 bases, with 12 bases lying between them. There are 13 residues in the CDR3. CDR3 DNA: TGTGCCAGCAGTTTTGGGGGCTGGGCGACCCAGTACTTC. It codes for CASSFGGWATQYF.

The chain uses TRBV28 and TRBJ1-2, with D possibly TRBD1 on 6 matching bases. Germline V gene data show CDR1 as MDHEN and CDR2 as SYDVKM. With 3 bases removed from V and 5 bases from J, the gap between germline ends came to 10 bases. This CDR3 contains 13 residues. The CDR3 DNA is TGTGCCAGCAGTTTCTCAGGGGCTTATGGCTACACCTTC. Translated: CASSFSGAYGYTF.

The V call is TRBV28, the J call TRBJ1-6; D perhaps matches TRBD1 (6 bases). Deletions cut 4 bases from V and 5 bases from J, with 21 bases between. Germline CDR1 is MDHEN and CDR2 is SYDVKM. The CDR3 length is 18 residues. The CDR3 sequence is CASSSSGHLKSDNSPLHF. Written as DNA, the CDR3 is TGTGCCAGCAGTTCGTCGGGACACCTCAAAAGTGATAATTCACCCCTCCACTTT.

The chain has TRBV2 and TRBJ1-4, with D hard to call. The V end was cut by 1 base, the J end by 0 bases, with 6 bases between. This CDR3 comprises 15 residues. Germline V gives CDR1 SNHLY, CDR2 FYNNEI. The CDR3 spells CASSEGLATNEKLFF. Here the CDR3 DNA reads TGTGCCAGCAGTGAAGGGCTTGCAACTAATGAAAAACTGTTTTTT. Together with reference TRBV2 and TRBJ1-4, the CDR3 gives the full variable domain: EPEVTQTPSHQVTQMGQEVILRCVPISNHLYFYWYRQILGQKVEFLVSFYNNEISEKSEIFDDQFSVERPDGSNFTLKIRSTKLEDSAMYFCASSEGLATNEKLFFGSGTQLSVL.

This clone appeared a few times. Other nucleotide sequences in the sample specify the same CDR3. This rearrangement joins TRBV19 to TRBJ1-1; D possibly corresponds to TRBD1 (5 bases). The V and J ends lost 1 base and 4 bases respectively, with 7 bases between them. The CDR3 runs to 13 residues. From germline, CDR1 is LNHDA and CDR2 SQIVND (reference sequence). CDR3 in DNA: TGTGCCAGTAGTATAGGGGGCGGCACTGAAGCTTTCTTT. Translating it yields CASSIGGGTEAFF.

The chain has TRBV3-1 (or the pseudogene TRBV3-2) and TRBJ1-6; 8 nucleotides match TRBD1. Germline CDR1 is LGHDT and CDR2 is YNNKEL (reference sequence). With 7 bases clipped from V and 9 bases from J, the junction kept 5 bases outside the gene matches. The CDR3 runs 13 residues. The CDR3 region has the DNA TGTGCCAGCACAGACAGGGGCCTTTCACCCCTCCACTTT. As protein: CASTDRGLSPLHF.

V and J are TRBV11-3 and TRBJ2-5; 8 nucleotides align to TRBD1. This CDR3 has 15 residues. The ends lost 5 bases at V and 1 base at J; junction bases unmatched: 6. Germline CDR1 is SGHNT and CDR2 is YENEEA. DNA of the CDR3: TGTGCCAGCAGCCCAGGGGGCGGATTCCAAGAGACCCAGTACTTC. This codes for CASSPGGGFQETQYF.

The genes are TRBV5-1 and TRBJ2-2; 7 positions match TRBD1. The germline CDR1 and CDR2 sequences are SGHRS and YFSETQ. The J segment lost 4 bases and the V segment lost 3 bases, leaving 6 bases of the junction unmatched. The CDR3 is 15 amino acids. The CDR3 bases are TGCGCCAGCAGCTATCGGGACAGCCTCACCGGGGAGCTGTTTTTT. This sequence encodes CASSYRDSLTGELFF.